What follows are 32 T cell receptor beta chains derived from one specimen sequenced in a study of metastatic and nonmetastatic thyroid tumors. With MiXCR, TCRdb called clones anew from the PCR reads. The sample has some 38,000 clones, around 20% seen once. Patients underwent thyroid surgery, and none had received any treatment before it. Sequenced sample: blood. The receptors derive from a female donor with papillary thyroid cancer or a benign thyroid nodule (not recorded which). Some clones in this sample may be carry-over from other donors' samples.

The chain is built from TRBV27 and TRBJ2-7, with 7 nucleotides matching TRBD1. CDR1 and CDR2 (germline): MNHEY, SMNVEV (reference sequence). The CDR3 has 16 residues. V lost 4 bases, J lost 4 bases, and 13 bases stayed unmatched. CDR3 amino acids: CASSSGSGQMPYEQYF. For the CDR3, the DNA is TGTGCCAGCAGTTCAGGGTCGGGACAGATGCCTTACGAGCAGTACTTC.

This clone has a count of ten or more. The rearrangement joins TRBV20-1 to TRBJ2-7; TRBD1 might be the D (6 bases). V lost 0 bases and J 1 base, leaving 16 bases between the germline ends. CDR3 size: 16 residues. The germline CDR1 and CDR2 sequences are DFQATT and SNEGSKA (reference sequence). The chain's CDR3 is CSARDFFLRGSYEQYF. As DNA, the CDR3 is TGCAGTGCTAGAGATTTTTTTTTGAGGGGGTCCTACGAGCAGTACTTC.

The chain has TRBV5-4 and TRBJ2-3, with TRBD2 identical over 10 bases. The CDR3 is 16 amino acids. The germline V gene has CDR1 SGHNT and CDR2 YYREEE (reference sequence). V shed 1 base and J 0 bases; nucleotides not matched to a gene: 2. CDR3 nucleotides: TGTGCCAGCAGCTTGACGACTAGCGGGAGCACAGATACGCAGTATTTT. Its protein is CASSLTTSGSTDTQYF.

This clone turned up a few times. At one end, the junction sequence differs from germline, possibly due to a read error. This chain joins TRBV19 and TRBJ2-2; D is perhaps TRBD2 (5 bases). The CDR3 has 14 residues. Germline V CDR1 and CDR2: LNHDA, SQIVND (reference sequence). The CDR3 nucleotides are TGTGCCAGCCGGGGTCGGGAAGACACCGTGGAGCTGTTTTTT. Translated, it gives CASRGREDTVELFF.

The chain links TRBV7-9 to TRBJ2-7; TRBD1 aligns across 9 bases. After removal of 8 bases from V and 0 bases from J, the junction contained 2 bases not matched to a gene. This CDR3 has 13 residues. Germline values: CDR1 SEHNR, CDR2 FQNEAQ (reference sequence). The DNA for the CDR3 is TGTGCCAGCGAGGACAGGGGCTCCTACGAGCAGTACTTC. Protein sequence: CASEDRGSYEQYF.

This clone was recorded at least ten times. The V gene is TRBV2, the J gene TRBJ1-1; unclear D gene. V shed 3 bases and J shed 9 bases, with 17 bases lying between them. The CDR3 spans 14 residues. Looked up from germline, CDR1 is SNHLY and CDR2 is FYNNEI. The CDR3: CASSDAAGALQAFF. In DNA form, the CDR3 reads TGTGCCAGCAGTGATGCAGCCGGCGCATTGCAAGCTTTCTTT.

This clone was observed at least ten times. The chain joins TRBV19 to TRBJ2-2; unclear D gene. This CDR3 contains 15 residues. In germline, CDR1 is LNHDA, CDR2 SQIVND (reference sequence). Trimming cost V 0 bases and J 6 bases, with 11 bases left between them. CDR3 region: CASSIDKARAGELFF. CDR3 sequence (DNA): TGTGCCAGTAGTATAGATAAGGCTAGAGCCGGGGAGCTGTTTTTT.

This clone was observed at least ten times. The same CDR3 is also encoded by other DNA sequences in this sample. The chain employs TRBV28 and TRBJ2-7; 10 bases are shared with TRBD2. V was pared by 6 bases and J by 5 bases, with 4 bases of the junction left unmatched. Germline V gene sequence: CDR1 MDHEN, CDR2 SYDVKM. CDR3 length equals 13 residues. The CDR3, as DNA: TGTGCCAGCAGCCGAGCGGGAGGGCACGAGCAGTACTTC. Translating gives CASSRAGGHEQYF.

This clone was seen at least ten times. The chain has TRBV3-1 and TRBJ2-7; D may be TRBD2 (5 bases). Germline CDR1 and CDR2: LGHDT and YNNKEL (reference sequence). V was shortened by 5 bases and J by 3 bases, with 14 bases between the two germline ends. This CDR3 has 14 amino acids. In DNA, the CDR3 is TGTGCCAGCAGCTCCCGGGCCGGGGACTACGAGCAGTACTTC. Its translation: CASSSRAGDYEQYF.

The sample holds a few counts of this clone. Just one base apart from a much larger clone, this may be a read error. Other DNA sequences in this specimen translate into the identical CDR3. This sequence joins TRBV30 and TRBJ2-5; D gene unclear. The CDR3 sequence is 12 residues long. CDR1 GTSNPN and CDR2 SVGIG come from the germline V gene (reference sequence). The CDR3 DNA reads TGTGCCTGGAGTAGGGCAGGAGAGACACAGTACTTC. Residues: CAWSRAGETQYF.

Regarding this clone: Its ends do not fully match the called genes, so a read error is possible. The genes are TRBV7-9 and TRBJ1-2, with no clear D. This CDR3 has 14 residues. Germline V gene sequence: CDR1 SEHNR, CDR2 FQNEAQ (reference sequence). CDR3: CASSSTCADYCYTF. The CDR3 DNA reads TGTGCCAGCAGCTCAACCTGTGCAGACTATTGCTACACCTTC.

This clone has a handful of counts. V is TRBV20-1 and J is TRBJ1-6; D is unclear. Germline V lookup: CDR1 DFQATT, CDR2 SNEGSKA (reference sequence). The CDR3 contains 16 residues. Trimming left V 3 bases short and J 7 bases short, with 19 bases between. CDR3 sequence: CSASPAERGRNSPLHF. CDR3 in DNA: TGCAGTGCTAGCCCCGCTGAAAGAGGGCGGAATTCACCCCTCCACTTT.

This clone was seen many times. This CDR3 reads CSARGRGGSYEQYF. As DNA, the CDR3 is TGCAGTGCTAGAGGTCGGGGGGGTTCCTACGAGCAGTACTTC. This sequence joins TRBV20-1 and TRBJ2-7, with 8 bases matching TRBD2. Germline lookup yields CDR1 DFQATT and CDR2 SNEGSKA (reference sequence). V lost 1 base, J lost 1 base, and 3 bases stayed unmatched. The CDR3 extends over 14 amino acids.

The gene calls are TRBV4-3 and TRBJ1-4; TRBD1 matches 7 bases. CDR1 LGHNA and CDR2 YSLEER come from the germline V gene. V lost 1 base, J lost 6 bases, and 11 bases stayed unmatched. This CDR3 spans 17 amino acids. CDR3 sequence reads: CASSQGTGNQIDEKLFF. CDR3 in DNA: TGCGCCAGCAGCCAAGGGACAGGCAATCAGATCGATGAAAAACTGTTTTTT.

The V gene is TRBV20-1, the J gene TRBJ2-7; maybe TRBD2 (7 bases). V gave up 1 base and J gave up 4 bases, with 17 bases separating them. CDR1 and CDR2 from the germline V gene are DFQATT and SNEGSKA (reference sequence). The CDR3 is 15 amino acids. CDR3 region: CSARVGGRRGYEQYF. CDR3 sequence (DNA): TGCAGTGCTAGAGTTGGCGGGAGAAGGGGGTACGAGCAGTACTTC.

This clone was counted between two and nine times. This clone may be a read error of a much larger clone one base away. This chain connects TRBV28 to TRBJ2-7; possible D gene TRBD1, 5 bases. The germline gives CDR1 MDHEN, CDR2 SYDVKM. The CDR3 is 15 residues long. Trimming pared 7 bases from V and 3 bases from J, leaving 19 bases between. CDR3 sequence (DNA): TGTGCCAGCATCCCCTGGGGCTGTCTGAACTACGAGCAGTACTTC. This encodes CASIPWGCLNYEQYF.

This clone appeared many times. Within the sample, other DNA sequences also encode this same CDR3. J is TRBJ2-5 and V is TRBV15; TRBD1 agrees at 11 bases. The J segment lost 3 bases and the V segment lost 3 bases, leaving 9 bases of the junction unmatched. The CDR3 sequence is 17 residues long. Looked up from germline, CDR1 is LNHNV and CDR2 is YYDKDF (reference sequence). The CDR3 DNA follows: TGTGCCACCAGCAGCACTCCTGGACAGGGGGCAAAAGAGACCCAGTACTTC. It codes for CATSSTPGQGAKETQYF.

The chain uses TRBV19 and TRBJ2-5; TRBD1 matches 7 bases. Trimming at V came to 5 bases and at J to 5 bases, leaving 8 bases not matched to a gene. The CDR3 sequence is 14 residues long. Germline V lookup: CDR1 LNHDA, CDR2 SQIVND (reference sequence). CDR3 protein: CASSPTGLVETQYF. The CDR3 nucleotides are TGTGCCAGTAGTCCGACAGGGCTTGTGGAGACCCAGTACTTC.

This clone was recorded many times. The chain recombines TRBV20-1 with TRBJ2-3; 10 bases are shared with TRBD1. The CDR3 has 14 amino acids. The V and J ends lost 5 bases and 6 bases, in that order; junction bases with no gene match: 8. Germline V gene lookup returns CDR1 DFQATT and CDR2 SNEGSKA (reference sequence). CDR3 sequence (DNA): TGCAGTGCTGCGACAGGGGGCAGAACTGATACGCAGTATTTT. Protein sequence: CSAATGGRTDTQYF.

This clone showed up many times. The junction departs from the called germline gene at one end, perhaps through a read error. This chain joins TRBV6-4 and TRBJ2-1, with unresolved D. The germline gives CDR1 MRHNA, CDR2 SNTAGT. This CDR3 has 9 residues. CDR3 nucleotide sequence: TGTGCCAGCACCTCCAGCGAGGTCTTC. As protein: CASTSSEVF.

This clone was found a few times. The chain combines TRBV28 with TRBJ1-1; 7 bases align to TRBD1. Germline assignment: CDR1 MDHEN and CDR2 SYDVKM. The CDR3 is 13 amino acids. Trimming cost V 6 bases and J 11 bases; bases outside gene matches: 12. The CDR3 coding sequence is TGTGCCAGCAGAGGGAGGGGGCTCTCTCAGGCTTTCTTT. This codes for CASRGRGLSQAFF. Using reference TRBV28 and TRBJ1-1 for the parts outside the CDR3, the full variable domain is DVKVTQSSRYLVKRTGEKVFLECVQDMDHENMFWYRQDPGLGLRLIYFSYDVKMKEKGDIPEGYSVSREKKERFSLILESASTNQTSMYLCASRGRGLSQAFFGQGTRLTVV.

This clone was seen at least ten times. The chain couples TRBV5-1 to TRBJ1-6; D is perhaps TRBD1 (6 bases). The CDR3 contains 14 residues. Germline-derived CDR1 and CDR2 are SGHRS and YFSETQ. Between the trimmed V and J ends, which lost 4 bases and 10 bases, there was a span of 15 bases. In DNA form, the CDR3 reads TGCGCCAGCAGCCGAGAGGGGGATGTATCACCCCTCCACTTT. Amino acid sequence: CASSREGDVSPLHF.

The chain has TRBV20-1 and TRBJ2-7; 7 bases fit TRBD2. Germline V CDR1 and CDR2: DFQATT, SNEGSKA (reference sequence). CDR3 length: 15 residues. With 5 bases clipped from V and 4 bases from J, the junction kept 14 bases outside the gene matches. The CDR3 sequence is CSASLEGGPTYEQYF. CDR3 nucleotide sequence: TGCAGTGCTTCGCTAGAGGGAGGGCCGACATACGAGCAGTACTTC.

This clone appeared many times. A read error may produce the germline difference seen at one junction end. The chain uses TRBV6-1 and TRBJ2-3; TRBD2 is a possible D gene (5 bases). Germline V gives CDR1 MNHNS, CDR2 SASEGT. The CDR3 covers 14 residues. The CDR3 spells CASSVSGLTDTQYF. In DNA, the CDR3 is TGTGCCAGCAGTGTTTCTGGACTCACAGATACACAGTATTTT.

The CDR3 DNA sequence: TGTGCCAGCAGAGTACAAGGGGGGAGTGAAAAACTGTTTTTT. Its translation: CASRVQGGSEKLFF. The gene calls are TRBV6-1 and TRBJ1-4, with D perhaps TRBD1 (6 bases). This CDR3 is 14 amino acids long. The V end was cut by 6 bases, the J end by 7 bases, with 15 bases between. CDR1 and CDR2 (germline): MNHNS, SASEGT.

The sample holds a few counts of this clone. The chain recombines TRBV6-1 with TRBJ1-3; the D is unclear. CDR3 size: 14 residues. CDR1 is MNHNS and CDR2 is SASEGT in the germline V gene. V was clipped by 6 bases and J by 4 bases, with 13 bases between them. For the CDR3, the DNA is TGTGCCAGCAGCGGAGCTTTGAGCGGAAACACCATATATTTT. Its translation is CASSGALSGNTIYF.

This clone was recorded many times. This may be a read error, as it is one base from a much larger clone. The chain carries TRBV6-1 and TRBJ2-7; D remains unclear. There are 11 residues in the CDR3. With 7 bases removed from V and 1 base from J, the gap between germline ends came to 5 bases. CDR1 MNHNS and CDR2 SASEGT come from the germline V gene. The CDR3 nucleotides are TGTGCCAGCATCGAGTCCTACGAGCAGTACTTC. Translating gives CASIESYEQYF.

This clone qualifies as medium-sized. The chain uses TRBV19 and TRBJ1-2; 8 positions agree with TRBD1. With 6 bases clipped from V and 5 bases from J, the junction kept 11 bases outside the gene matches. Germline V gene lookup returns CDR1 LNHDA and CDR2 SQIVND (reference sequence). The CDR3 is 15 residues long. CDR3 DNA: TGTGCCAGTAGGGCCGTCGGGACAGGTCCTTATGGCTACACCTTC. Protein sequence: CASRAVGTGPYGYTF.

In this sample, this clone turned up many times. The CDR3 loop reads CASSAGDRHEQFF. In nucleotides, the CDR3 is TGTGCCAGTAGTGCTGGGGACAGGCATGAGCAGTTCTTC. J is TRBJ2-1 and V is TRBV19; TRBD1 agrees at 8 bases. There are 13 residues in the CDR3. The germline V gene has CDR1 LNHDA and CDR2 SQIVND (reference sequence). The V gene end was trimmed by 5 bases and the J gene end by 8 bases; junction bases not matched to a gene: 5. The full variable domain, in which reference TRBV19 and TRBJ2-1 provide the parts outside the CDR3, is DGGITQSPKYLFRKEGQNVTLSCEQNLNHDAMYWYRQDPGQGLRLIYYSQIVNDFQKGDIAEGYSVSREKKESFPLTVTSAQKNPTAFYLCASSAGDRHEQFFGPGTRLTVL.

This clone was seen at least ten times. The chain uses TRBV24-1 and TRBJ2-5; no firm D call. CDR1 is KGHDR, CDR2 SFDVKD, per germline. The ends were cut back, 3 bases at V and 0 bases at J, with 10 bases in the middle. This CDR3 spans 15 amino acids. CDR3 bases: TGTGCCACCAGTGATAGCCCACCGTACCAAGAGACCCAGTACTTC. This gives the protein CATSDSPPYQETQYF.

This clone came up many times. The chain links TRBV11-3 to TRBJ1-1, with 9 bases lining up with TRBD1. CDR1 is SGHNT and CDR2 is YENEEA in the germline V gene. The CDR3 spans 15 residues. V lost 6 bases to trimming and J lost 6 bases; unmatched junction nucleotides: 11. The CDR3 region has the DNA TGTGCCAGCAGTTCCCGGGACAGGGTGGGCGCTGAAGCTTTCTTT. Protein product: CASSSRDRVGAEAFF.

J is TRBJ1-1 and V is TRBV14, with a possible D match to TRBD1 (5 bases). V shed 4 bases and J shed 4 bases, with 13 bases lying between them. CDR3 length: 14 residues. CDR1 SGHDN and CDR2 FVKESK come from the germline V gene. CDR3 sequence: CASSLVQGFTEAFF. CDR3 coding DNA: TGTGCCAGCAGCCTCGTGCAGGGTTTCACTGAAGCTTTCTTT.